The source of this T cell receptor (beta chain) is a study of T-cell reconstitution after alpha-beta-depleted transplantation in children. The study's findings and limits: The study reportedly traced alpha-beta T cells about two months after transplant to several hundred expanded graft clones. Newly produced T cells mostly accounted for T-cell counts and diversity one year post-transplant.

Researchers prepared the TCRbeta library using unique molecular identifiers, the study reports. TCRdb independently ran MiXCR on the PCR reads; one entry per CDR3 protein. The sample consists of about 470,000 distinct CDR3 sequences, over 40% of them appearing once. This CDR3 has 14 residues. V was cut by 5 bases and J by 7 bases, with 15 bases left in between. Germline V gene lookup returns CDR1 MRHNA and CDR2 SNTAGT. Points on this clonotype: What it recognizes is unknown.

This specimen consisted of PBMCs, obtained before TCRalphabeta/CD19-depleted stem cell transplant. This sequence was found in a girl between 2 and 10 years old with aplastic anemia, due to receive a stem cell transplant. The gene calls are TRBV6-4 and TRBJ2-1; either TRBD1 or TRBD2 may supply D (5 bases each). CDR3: CASSPQGEGNEQFF. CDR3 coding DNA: TGTGCCAGCAGTCCTCAGGGCGAGGGGAATGAGCAGTTCTTC.